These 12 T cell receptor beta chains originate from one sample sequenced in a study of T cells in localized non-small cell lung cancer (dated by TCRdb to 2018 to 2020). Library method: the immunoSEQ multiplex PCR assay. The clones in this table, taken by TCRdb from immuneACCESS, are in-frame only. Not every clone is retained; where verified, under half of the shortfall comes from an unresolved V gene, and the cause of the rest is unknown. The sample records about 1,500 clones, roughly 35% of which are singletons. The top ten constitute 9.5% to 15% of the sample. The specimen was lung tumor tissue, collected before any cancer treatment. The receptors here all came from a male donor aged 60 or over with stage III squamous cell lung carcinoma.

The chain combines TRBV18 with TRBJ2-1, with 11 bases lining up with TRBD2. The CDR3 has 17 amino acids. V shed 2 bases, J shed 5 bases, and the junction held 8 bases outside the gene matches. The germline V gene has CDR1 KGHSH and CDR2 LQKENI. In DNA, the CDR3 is TGTGCCAGCTCACCATCGCTAGCGGGGGGACGACACAATGAGCAGTTCTTC. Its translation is CASSPSLAGGRHNEQFF.

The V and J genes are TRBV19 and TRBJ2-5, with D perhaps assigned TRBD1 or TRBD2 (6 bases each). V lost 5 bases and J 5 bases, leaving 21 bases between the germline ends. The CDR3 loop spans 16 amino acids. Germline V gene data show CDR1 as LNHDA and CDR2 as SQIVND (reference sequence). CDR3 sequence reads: CASSLAGGSGEETQYF. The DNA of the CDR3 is TGTGCCAGTAGTTTAGCCGGGGGCAGTGGAGAGGAGACCCAGTACTTC. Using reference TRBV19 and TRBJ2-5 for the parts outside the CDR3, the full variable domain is DGGITQSPKYLFRKEGQNVTLSCEQNLNHDAMYWYRQDPGQGLRLIYYSQIVNDFQKGDIAEGYSVSREKKESFPLTVTSAQKNPTAFYLCASSLAGGSGEETQYFGPGTRLLVL.

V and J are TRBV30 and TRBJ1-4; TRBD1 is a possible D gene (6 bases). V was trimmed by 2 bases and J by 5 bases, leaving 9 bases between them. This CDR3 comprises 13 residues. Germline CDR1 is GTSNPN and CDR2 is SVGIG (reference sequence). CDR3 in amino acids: CAWSRTDNEKLFF. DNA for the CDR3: TGTGCCTGGAGTCGGACAGACAATGAAAAACTGTTTTTT.

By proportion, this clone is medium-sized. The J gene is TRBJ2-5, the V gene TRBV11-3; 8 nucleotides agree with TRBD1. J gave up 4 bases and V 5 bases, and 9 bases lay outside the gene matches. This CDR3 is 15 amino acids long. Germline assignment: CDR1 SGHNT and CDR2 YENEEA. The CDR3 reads CASSPGQGLAETQYF. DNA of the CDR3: TGTGCCAGCAGCCCCGGACAGGGTCTCGCAGAGACCCAGTACTTC.

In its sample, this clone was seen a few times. CDR3 sequence reads: CASSLSPAGGEAFF. The DNA for the CDR3 is TGTGCCAGCAGCTTAAGTCCGGCAGGAGGGGAAGCTTTCTTT. The chain is built from TRBV11-3 and TRBJ1-1; D is uncertain. The germline V and J ends were trimmed by 2 bases and 8 bases, with 15 bases remaining between them. CDR1 and CDR2 (germline): SGHNT, YENEEA. The CDR3 loop spans 14 amino acids.

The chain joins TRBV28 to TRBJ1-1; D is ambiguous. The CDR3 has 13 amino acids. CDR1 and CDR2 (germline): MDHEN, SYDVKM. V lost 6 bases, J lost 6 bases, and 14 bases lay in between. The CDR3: CASSPTASSEAFF. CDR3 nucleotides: TGTGCCAGCAGCCCCACAGCGTCCTCTGAAGCTTTCTTT.

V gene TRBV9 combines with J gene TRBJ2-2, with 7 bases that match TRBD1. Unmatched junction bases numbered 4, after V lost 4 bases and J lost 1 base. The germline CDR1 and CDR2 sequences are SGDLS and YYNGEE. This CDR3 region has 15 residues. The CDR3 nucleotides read TGTGCCAGCAGCTGGGGACAGCTGAACACCGGGGAGCTGTTTTTT. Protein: CASSWGQLNTGELFF.

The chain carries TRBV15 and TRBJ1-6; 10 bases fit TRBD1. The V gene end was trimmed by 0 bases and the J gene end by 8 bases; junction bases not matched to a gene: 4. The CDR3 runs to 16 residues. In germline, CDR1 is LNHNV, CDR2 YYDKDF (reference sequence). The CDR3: CATSREIGTGDSPLHF. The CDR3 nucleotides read TGTGCCACCAGCAGAGAGATAGGGACAGGGGATTCACCCCTCCACTTT. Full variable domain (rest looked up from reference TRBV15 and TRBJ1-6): DAMVIQNPRYQVTQFGKPVTLSCSQTLNHNVMYWYQQKSSQAPKLLFHYYDKDFNNEADTPDNFQSRRPNTSFCFLDIRSPGLGDTAMYLCATSREIGTGDSPLHFGNGTRLTVT.

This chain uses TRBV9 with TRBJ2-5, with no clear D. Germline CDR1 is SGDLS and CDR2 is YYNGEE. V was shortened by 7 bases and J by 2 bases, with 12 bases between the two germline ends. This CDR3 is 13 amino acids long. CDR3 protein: CASSRAVQETQYF. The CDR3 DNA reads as TGTGCCAGCTCCCGGGCGGTGCAAGAGACCCAGTACTTC. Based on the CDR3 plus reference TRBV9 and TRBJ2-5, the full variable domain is DSGVTQTPKHLITATGQRVTLRCSPRSGDLSVYWYQQSLDQGLQFLIQYYNGEERAKGNILERFSAQQFPDLHSELNLSSLELGDSALYFCASSRAVQETQYFGPGTRLLVL.

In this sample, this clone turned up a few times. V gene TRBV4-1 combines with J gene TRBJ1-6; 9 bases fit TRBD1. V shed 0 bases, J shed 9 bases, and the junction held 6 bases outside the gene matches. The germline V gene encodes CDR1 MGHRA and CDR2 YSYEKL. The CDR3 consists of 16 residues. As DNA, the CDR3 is TGCGCCAGCAGCCAAGATACGGGACAGGGCCGTTCACCCCTCCACTTT. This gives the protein CASSQDTGQGRSPLHF.

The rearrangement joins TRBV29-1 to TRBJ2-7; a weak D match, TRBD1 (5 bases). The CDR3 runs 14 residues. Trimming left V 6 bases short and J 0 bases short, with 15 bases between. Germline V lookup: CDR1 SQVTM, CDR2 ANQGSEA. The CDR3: CSVLTTASSYEQYF. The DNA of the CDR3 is TGCAGCGTCCTCACGACAGCTTCCTCCTACGAGCAGTACTTC.

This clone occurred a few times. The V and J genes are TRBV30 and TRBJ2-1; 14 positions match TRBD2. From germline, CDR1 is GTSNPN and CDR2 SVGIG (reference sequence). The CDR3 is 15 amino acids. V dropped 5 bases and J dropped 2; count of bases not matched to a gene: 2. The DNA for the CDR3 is TGTGCCTGGTCGACTAGCGGGGGGGCCTACAATGAGCAGTTCTTC. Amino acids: CAWSTSGGAYNEQFF.